The sequence of this TCR beta chain was determined in a study of identical twins. TCRdb independently ran MiXCR on the 5' RACE reads; one entry per CDR3 protein. The repertoire holds 350,000 to 500,000 distinct CDR3 sequences, around 20% seen once, with 9.5% to 15% in the top ten. There are many counts of this clonotype. The sample consisted of naive T cells sorted from blood. The source is a middle-aged man in good health.

CDR3 residues: CSARRLRLAGGLETQYF. CDR3 sequence (DNA): TGCAGTGCTAGACGGCTAAGGCTAGCGGGAGGGTTGGAGACCCAGTACTTC. The chain combines TRBV20-1 with TRBJ2-5, with 12 bases lining up with TRBD2. CDR3 size: 17 residues. With V trimmed by 2 bases and J by 5 bases, 12 bases remained unmatched. Germline V gene data show CDR1 as DFQATT and CDR2 as SNEGSKA (reference sequence).